This T cell receptor (beta chain) derives from a study of blood T cell repertoires in COVID-19. Germline loops: CDR1 SQVTM, CDR2 ANQGSEA. The CDR3 consists of 13 residues. V was trimmed by 5 bases and J by 0 bases, leaving 10 bases between them. Assay used: immunoSEQ multiplex PCR; TCRdb lists only in-frame clones, some missing. The sample gives about 120,000 clones, about 88% of which show up once; about 4.5% is in the top ten. Sequenced material: peripheral blood. This chain connects TRBV29-1 to TRBJ1-1; TRBD1 is a possible D gene (5 bases). The receptor was isolated from a man in his 60s with COVID-19, enrolled during active disease. The CDR3 sequence is CSVPSGLNTEAFF. CDR3 bases: TGCAGCGTTCCCTCAGGGCTGAACACTGAAGCTTTCTTT.